This T cell receptor beta chain was captured in a study of T cells in Graves' hyperthyroidism and ophthalmopathy. Amplification yielded TCR beta CDR3 regions, with RNA transcripts as the source. A first-round RT-PCR of the TCR CDR3 used the HTBI primer set. Each CDR3 protein gets one entry after TCRdb re-called the multiplex PCR reads with MiXCR. The table records 400,000 to 450,000 distinct CDR3 sequences, 14% to 15% of them present only once. In making diagnoses, clinical symptoms, serum thyroxine and TRAb, thyroid ultrasound and orbital computed tomography were all used. The receptor comes from a man aged 18 to 30 with Graves' ophthalmopathy. Material for sequencing was blood.

The CDR3 loop is CASSLSGADPYEQYF. The CDR3 region has the DNA TGTGCCAGCAGTCTATCTGGGGCGGACCCCTACGAGCAGTACTTC. J is TRBJ2-7 and V is TRBV6-1; TRBD1 is a possible D gene (5 bases). Germline CDR1 is MNHNS and CDR2 is SASEGT. V gave up 5 bases and J gave up 2 bases, with 16 bases separating them. The CDR3 runs to 15 residues.